This entry lists 19 T cell receptor beta chains sequenced from one sample in a study of blood T cell repertoires in COVID-19. The table came from immunoSEQ multiplex PCR; TCRdb's copy has only in-frame clones and leaves some out. The sample lists some 290,000 clones, 87% seen once, with roughly 2% in the top ten. Sequenced sample: peripheral blood. These receptor sequences come from a woman in her forties or fifties who had recovered from COVID-19.

This clone was observed a few times. V gene TRBV6-6 combines with J gene TRBJ1-5; unclear D gene. V was cut by 2 bases and J by 3 bases, with 8 bases left in between. The CDR3 is made up of 14 amino acids. Germline V lookup: CDR1 MNHNY, CDR2 SVGAGI (reference sequence). The CDR3 bases are TGTGCCAGCAGTTACGGCACCTCCAATCAGCCCCAGCATTTT. Its translation: CASSYGTSNQPQHF.

This chain links TRBV15 with TRBJ2-1; D gene uncertain. The CDR3 contains 15 residues. Germline CDR1 reads LNHNV; CDR2 reads YYDKDF (reference sequence). Trimming removed 5 bases from V and 8 bases from J, with 19 bases in between. The CDR3 sequence: CATSEPEQNPHEQFF. DNA of the CDR3: TGTGCCACCAGCGAACCTGAGCAAAATCCCCATGAGCAGTTCTTC.

This chain links TRBV5-1 with TRBJ2-5; the match to TRBD2 covers 9 bases. The CDR3 consists of 17 residues. Germline CDR1 reads SGHRS; CDR2 reads YFSETQ. The ends lost 0 bases at V and 1 base at J; junction bases unmatched: 7. CDR3 DNA: TGCGCCAGCAGCTTGGGAATAGCGGGAGAGATCCAAGAGACCCAGTACTTC. It yields the protein CASSLGIAGEIQETQYF.

The chain links TRBV5-1 to TRBJ1-1, with 10 bases aligning to TRBD1. Germline V gene sequence: CDR1 SGHRS, CDR2 YFSETQ. The CDR3 loop spans 13 amino acids. V lost 3 bases to trimming and J lost 5 bases; unmatched junction nucleotides: 1. The CDR3 is CASSWTGGTEAFF. CDR3 bases: TGCGCCAGCAGCTGGACAGGGGGGACTGAAGCTTTCTTT.

This chain uses TRBV28 with TRBJ2-4, with a possible D match to TRBD2 (6 bases). CDR1 and CDR2 (germline): MDHEN, SYDVKM. Trimming left V 5 bases short and J 1 base short, with 18 bases between. The CDR3 covers 17 residues. This chain's CDR3 is CASSLLVGRRAKNIQYF. The CDR3 DNA sequence: TGTGCCAGCAGTCTTTTGGTGGGGAGGAGGGCCAAAAACATTCAGTACTTC.

The gene calls are TRBV7-9 and TRBJ2-7; D possibly corresponds to TRBD1 (5 bases). The CDR3 is 12 amino acids. Germline V gene lookup returns CDR1 SEHNR and CDR2 FQNEAQ (reference sequence). The V gene lost 3 bases and the J gene lost 3 bases, with 6 bases spanning the gap. CDR3 region: CASSFRDYEQYF. The CDR3 DNA follows: TGTGCCAGCAGCTTCAGGGACTACGAGCAGTACTTC.

V usage is TRBV5-5 and J usage is TRBJ2-2; 7 bases fit TRBD1. Trimming at V came to 0 bases and at J to 4 bases, leaving 6 bases not matched to a gene. Germline CDR1 SGHKS, CDR2 YYEKEE (reference sequence). The CDR3 loop spans 16 amino acids. In nucleotides, the CDR3 is TGTGCCAGCAGCTTGGGAGGGGGCCTGGTCACCGGGGAGCTGTTTTTT. It encodes CASSLGGGLVTGELFF.

The V gene is TRBV7-6, the J gene TRBJ1-2, with D hard to call. V was trimmed by 3 bases and J by 3 bases, leaving 14 bases between them. CDR1 and CDR2 from the germline V gene are SGHVS and FNYEAQ. There are 15 residues in the CDR3. The CDR3 loop reads CASSLGGYLDYGYTF. The CDR3 DNA sequence: TGTGCCAGCAGCTTGGGAGGGTACCTGGACTATGGCTACACCTTC.

V usage is TRBV10-1 and J usage is TRBJ2-7; TRBD2 is a possible D gene (5 bases). The V gene's germline CDR1 is WNHNN and CDR2 SYGVQD (reference sequence). The CDR3 length is 15 residues. Trimming left V 0 bases short and J 2 bases short, with 11 bases between. The CDR3 nucleotides read TGCGCCAGCAGTGAGTCGAGGGATACGACCTACGAGCAGTACTTC. Translated: CASSESRDTTYEQYF.

The gene calls are TRBV9 and TRBJ1-2; TRBD1 aligns across 7 bases. This CDR3 spans 13 amino acids. CDR1 and CDR2 (germline): SGDLS, YYNGEE. V lost 3 bases to trimming and J lost 6 bases; unmatched junction nucleotides: 5. CDR3 in DNA: TGTGCCAGCAGCGCGACGCAGGGGGATGGCTACACCTTC. This encodes CASSATQGDGYTF.

The V and J genes are TRBV2 and TRBJ2-7; 8 nucleotides agree with TRBD1. Germline loops: CDR1 SNHLY, CDR2 FYNNEI. CDR3 length equals 15 residues. V dropped 4 bases and J dropped 5; count of bases not matched to a gene: 10. The CDR3 sequence: CASSAWAGGRDEQYF. The CDR3, as DNA: TGTGCCAGCAGTGCCTGGGCAGGGGGCAGGGACGAGCAGTACTTC. Using reference TRBV2 and TRBJ2-7 for the parts outside the CDR3, the full variable domain is EPEVTQTPSHQVTQMGQEVILRCVPISNHLYFYWYRQILGQKVEFLVSFYNNEISEKSEIFDDQFSVERPDGSNFTLKIRSTKLEDSAMYFCASSAWAGGRDEQYFGPGTRLTVT.

The chain recombines TRBV18 with TRBJ1-2; tentative D call: TRBD1 (5 bases). The CDR3 has 15 amino acids. Trimming left V 2 bases short and J 4 bases short, with 14 bases between. Germline V gene lookup returns CDR1 KGHSH and CDR2 LQKENI. The CDR3 loop reads CASSPFTGLGYGYTF. In nucleotides, the CDR3 is TGTGCCAGCTCACCATTTACAGGACTAGGCTATGGCTACACCTTC.

The chain has TRBV9 and TRBJ1-1; 7 nucleotides align to TRBD1. J gave up 4 bases and V 3 bases, and 6 bases lay outside the gene matches. The CDR3 runs to 14 residues. Germline V gives CDR1 SGDLS, CDR2 YYNGEE. The DNA of the CDR3 is TGTGCCAGCAGCGCTCAGGGGGTAATCACTGAAGCTTTCTTT. This codes for CASSAQGVITEAFF.

The chain carries TRBV4-2 and TRBJ2-3, with 14 bases lining up with TRBD2. Germline CDR1 LGHNA, CDR2 YNFKEQ. This CDR3 is built from 16 residues. J was trimmed by 5 bases and V by 3 bases; bases with no gene match: 4. CDR3: CASSQTSGRAVDTQYF. CDR3 nucleotides: TGTGCCAGCAGCCAGACTAGCGGGAGGGCGGTAGATACGCAGTATTTT.

The rearrangement links TRBV5-4 to TRBJ2-3; tentatively, D is TRBD2 (5 bases). The CDR3 covers 15 residues. Germline V gene sequence: CDR1 SGHNT, CDR2 YYREEE (reference sequence). V lost 2 bases and J 1 base, leaving 11 bases between the germline ends. CDR3 in amino acids: CASSFRGSGTDTQYF. The DNA of the CDR3 is TGTGCCAGCAGCTTTCGAGGGAGCGGCACAGATACGCAGTATTTT.

The chain is built from TRBV10-3 and TRBJ2-7; D gene uncertain. Germline CDR1 and CDR2: ENHRY and SYGVKD. This CDR3 comprises 15 residues. The V end lost 3 bases, the J end lost 2 bases, and 14 bases lay between the germline ends. The CDR3 region has the DNA TGTGCCATCAGTGATCAGTTAATAGCAACCTACGAGCAGTACTTC. It codes for CAISDQLIATYEQYF.

This chain uses TRBV27 with TRBJ1-3; D perhaps matches TRBD1 (5 bases). V gave up 8 bases and J gave up 4 bases, with 15 bases separating them. CDR1 and CDR2 (germline): MNHEY, SMNVEV (reference sequence). The CDR3 covers 14 residues. CDR3 sequence (DNA): TGTGCCAGCGGGGGTCCGGGGGACGGAAACACCATATATTTT. Its protein product is CASGGPGDGNTIYF.

The rearrangement joins TRBV10-3 to TRBJ1-2, with D hard to call. V shed 0 bases and J shed 4 bases, with 6 bases lying between them. Looked up from germline, CDR1 is ENHRY and CDR2 is SYGVKD. The CDR3 is made up of 13 amino acids. DNA for the CDR3: TGTGCCATCAGTGAGTCGAACATCTATGGCTACACCTTC. It is translated as CAISESNIYGYTF.

The chain combines TRBV29-1 with TRBJ2-5; 7 bases align to TRBD1. The CDR3 spans 13 residues. The germline CDR1 and CDR2 sequences are SQVTM and ANQGSEA. V lost 5 bases to trimming and J lost 2 bases; unmatched junction nucleotides: 5. The CDR3 sequence is CSVHDRAQETQYF. The CDR3 DNA reads TGCAGCGTTCATGACAGGGCGCAAGAGACCCAGTACTTC.